The rows below give T cell receptor beta chains drawn from one sample of a study of cytomegalovirus exposure and HLA in healthy donors. Here immunoSEQ multiplex PCR was the method, and the copy in TCRdb shows in-frame clones only, minus some. In total, the table holds some 200,000 clones. The sample consisted of PBMCs. These receptors were obtained from a man aged 30-40 years in good health and CMV-seronegative. CDR3s include the opening cysteine and the closing phenylalanine or tryptophan. D genes are given only for firm matches.

j_gene,v_gene,len,d_gene,CDR3aa,CDR3nt
TRBJ2-5,TRBV9,13,-,CASSVDQQETQYF,TGTGCCAGCAGCGTAGACCAGCAAGAGACCCAGTACTTC
TRBJ2-7,TRBV4-1,14,-,CASSQGLLSYEQYF,TGCGCCAGCAGCCAAGGACTCCTCTCCTACGAGCAGTACTTC
TRBJ1-2,TRBV27,13,-,CASSLSRAAGYTF,TGTGCCAGCAGTCTCTCCAGGGCGGCTGGCTACACCTTC
TRBJ2-1,TRBV28,15,-,CASSLADLSYNEQFF,TGTGCCAGCAGTTTAGCGGATCTCTCCTACAATGAGCAGTTCTTC
TRBJ1-2,TRBV28,14,TRBD1,CASSFEGAGYGYTF,TGTGCCAGCAGCTTCGAGGGGGCGGGCTATGGCTACACCTTC
TRBJ1-3,TRBV19,13,-,CASRTVSGNTIYF,TGTGCCAGTAGGACAGTTTCTGGAAACACCATATATTTT
TRBJ2-7,TRBV5-6,15,TRBD1,CASSGGDRVFYEQYF,TGTGCCAGCAGCGGGGGGGACAGGGTTTTCTACGAGCAGTACTTC
TRBJ1-1,TRBV15,13,-,CATSQGANTEAFF,TGTGCCACCAGCCAAGGGGCGAACACTGAAGCTTTCTTT
TRBJ2-7,TRBV29-1,12,-,CSVVRSNSEQYF,TGCAGCGTGGTACGGAGTAACTCCGAGCAGTACTTC
TRBJ2-7,TRBV30,15,-,CAWSLVQGPYYEQYF,TGTGCCTGGAGCCTTGTTCAGGGGCCCTACTACGAGCAGTACTTC
TRBJ1-5,TRBV28,13,TRBD1,CASLGQASQPQHF,TGTGCCAGCTTGGGACAGGCCAGCCAGCCCCAGCATTTT
TRBJ1-5,TRBV6-5,15,TRBD1,CASSIRTGFHQPQHF,TGTGCCAGCAGCATAAGGACAGGGTTTCATCAGCCCCAGCATTTT
TRBJ2-7,TRBV9,13,-,CASSVEIGVEQYF,TGTGCCAGCAGCGTAGAAATAGGGGTCGAGCAGTACTTC
TRBJ2-5,TRBV5-1,16,TRBD1,CASSLARDRVEETQYF,TGCGCCAGCAGCTTGGCCCGGGACAGGGTGGAAGAGACCCAGTACTTC
TRBJ2-5,TRBV6-5,14,TRBD1,CASSHRGVGETQYF,TGTGCCAGCAGTCACAGGGGGGTGGGGGAGACCCAGTACTTC
TRBJ2-1,TRBV9,16,TRBD2,CASSDPIAGEYNEQFF,TGTGCCAGCAGCGATCCCATAGCGGGGGAGTACAATGAGCAGTTCTTC
TRBJ1-1,TRBV10-2,12,-,CASSTGGTEAFF,TGCGCCAGCAGCACGGGGGGCACTGAAGCTTTCTTT
TRBJ1-3,TRBV7-9,17,-,CASSLSAFGDSGNTIYF,TGTGCCAGCAGCTTATCGGCCTTTGGAGACTCTGGAAACACCATATATTTT
TRBJ2-7,TRBV9,15,-,CASSGGSLPGGEQYF,TGTGCCAGCAGCGGAGGAAGCCTTCCCGGGGGCGAGCAGTACTTC
TRBJ2-7,TRBV6-5,15,TRBD1,CASSLFGQGAYEQYF,TGTGCCAGCAGTTTATTCGGACAGGGGGCCTACGAGCAGTACTTC
TRBJ2-1,TRBV7-9,15,TRBD2,CASSPRTSGRHEQFF,TGTGCCAGCAGCCCTAGGACTAGCGGGAGACATGAGCAGTTCTTC
TRBJ1-2,TRBV28,11,-,CASSSRYGYTF,TGTGCCAGCAGCTCCCGCTATGGCTACACCTTC
TRBJ2-1,TRBV6-1,12,-,CASSSSGNEQFF,TGTGCCAGCAGTAGTTCGGGAAATGAGCAGTTCTTC